A selection of T cell receptor beta chains follows, all from one sample in a study of a mutant IDH1 vaccine in newly diagnosed glioma. Assay: immunoSEQ multiplex PCR; the TCRdb copy retains only in-frame clones and omits some. The table lists about 92,000 clones, 83% of them singletons. This specimen was PBMCs, taken from a glioma patient treated with radiotherapy, temozolomide or both. The receptors originated from a woman aged 45-59 years with glioma. The CDR3 runs from the conserved cysteine through the conserved F or W. Fields, in order: clone size, V gene, D gene, J gene, CDR3 protein, CDR3 DNA. A D gene is named only where the DNA matches it firmly. A row's size may be missing; if present it is once, few, many or a size class.

>.|TRBV5-1|TRBD1|TRBJ2-7
CASTLLGQVGRYEQYF
TGCGCCAGCACCCTCTTGGGACAGGTCGGGCGCTACGAGCAGTACTTC
>.|TRBV4-2|.|TRBJ2-7
CASSSQDAVEQYF
TGTGCCAGCAGCTCGCAGGATGCGGTAGAGCAGTACTTC
>few|TRBV30|.|TRBJ1-1
CAWTPYVTEAFF
TGTGCCTGGACCCCTTATGTCACTGAAGCTTTCTTT
>.|TRBV19|TRBD2|TRBJ2-3
CASSGLATDTQYF
TGTGCCAGTAGCGGACTAGCGACAGATACGCAGTATTTT
>.|TRBV6-6|.|TRBJ2-1
CASSYSIQGRNEQFF
TGTGCCAGCAGTTACTCGATACAGGGCAGGAATGAGCAGTTCTTC
>.|TRBV19|.|TRBJ1-5
CASSPAINQPQHF
TGTGCCAGTAGTCCCGCGATCAATCAGCCCCAGCATTTT
>.|TRBV11-3|TRBD1|TRBJ1-3
CASSAGQGSGNTIYF
TGTGCCAGCAGCGCCGGACAGGGCTCTGGAAACACCATATATTTT
>few|TRBV7-9|TRBD1|TRBJ1-2
CASSSDRERGGYTF
TGTGCCAGCAGCTCGGACAGGGAGCGGGGAGGCTACACCTTC
>.|TRBV4-2|.|TRBJ2-3
CASSQGESPTDTQYF
TGTGCCAGCAGCCAAGGTGAGAGTCCCACAGATACGCAGTATTTT
>.|TRBV10-1|.|TRBJ2-6
CASSPGSASGANVLTF
TGCGCCAGCAGTCCGGGATCAGCCTCTGGGGCCAACGTCCTGACTTTC
>.|TRBV18|TRBD2|TRBJ2-2
CASSQSGGTRTGELFF
TGTGCCAGCTCACAGAGCGGGGGTACGAGGACCGGGGAGCTGTTTTTT
>.|TRBV19|TRBD1|TRBJ1-2
CASSTAWDSENYGYTF
TGTGCCAGTAGTACAGCCTGGGACAGTGAGAACTATGGCTACACCTTC
>.|TRBV2|.|TRBJ1-3
CASSDTAAGNTIYF
TGTGCCAGCAGTGATACCGCAGCCGGAAACACCATATATTTT
>.|TRBV2|.|TRBJ2-6
CAPTPGGLSGANVLTF
TGTGCCCCCACCCCGGGGGGCCTTTCTGGGGCCAACGTCCTGACTTTC
>.|TRBV7-6|.|TRBJ1-5
CASSFAGSNQPQHF
TGTGCCAGCAGCTTTGCTGGTAGCAATCAGCCCCAGCATTTT
>few|TRBV7-2|.|TRBJ1-4
CASSPGRGWQGVNEKLFF
TGTGCCAGCAGCCCAGGGAGGGGGTGGCAGGGCGTTAATGAAAAACTGTTTTTT
>few|TRBV27|.|TRBJ1-6
CASRVMDNSPLHF
TGTGCCAGCCGGGTTATGGATAATTCACCCCTCCACTTT
>.|TRBV19|.|TRBJ2-1
CASSTLSATTNEQFF
TGTGCCAGTAGTACACTCAGCGCCACAACCAATGAGCAGTTCTTC